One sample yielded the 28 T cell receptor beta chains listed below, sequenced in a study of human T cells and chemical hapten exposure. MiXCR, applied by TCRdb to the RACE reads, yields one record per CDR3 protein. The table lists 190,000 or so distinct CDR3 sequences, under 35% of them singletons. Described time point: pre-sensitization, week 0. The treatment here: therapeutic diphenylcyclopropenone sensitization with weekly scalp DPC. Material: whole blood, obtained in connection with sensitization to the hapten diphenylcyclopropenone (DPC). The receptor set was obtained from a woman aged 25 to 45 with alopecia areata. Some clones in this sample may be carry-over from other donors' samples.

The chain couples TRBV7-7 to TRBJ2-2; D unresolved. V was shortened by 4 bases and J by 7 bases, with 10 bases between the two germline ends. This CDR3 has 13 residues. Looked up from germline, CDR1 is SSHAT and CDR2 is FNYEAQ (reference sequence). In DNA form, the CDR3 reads TGTGCCAGCAGCTCGTTGAATGGCGGGGAGCTGTTTTTT. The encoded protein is CASSSLNGGELFF.

In nucleotides, the CDR3 is TGTGCCAGCAGTTTATATAGGTTGGTACGGGGGGGGAGGAATCAGCCCCAGCATTTT. Translation: CASSLYRLVRGGRNQPQHF. The chain uses TRBV28 and TRBJ1-5; the D gene is possibly TRBD1 (5 bases). Trimming cost V 1 base and J 4 bases, with 23 bases left between them. This CDR3 region has 19 residues. The germline CDR1 and CDR2 sequences are MDHEN and SYDVKM.

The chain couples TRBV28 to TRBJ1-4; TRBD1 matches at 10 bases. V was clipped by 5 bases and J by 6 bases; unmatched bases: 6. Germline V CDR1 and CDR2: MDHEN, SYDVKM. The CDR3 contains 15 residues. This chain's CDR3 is CASSPRQGAHEKLFF. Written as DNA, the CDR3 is TGTGCCAGCAGTCCTCGACAGGGGGCCCATGAAAAACTGTTTTTT.

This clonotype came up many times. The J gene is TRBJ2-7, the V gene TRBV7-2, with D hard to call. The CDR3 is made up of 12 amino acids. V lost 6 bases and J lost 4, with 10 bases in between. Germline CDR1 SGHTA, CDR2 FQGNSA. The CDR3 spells CASSLSSYEQYF. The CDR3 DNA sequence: TGTGCCAGCAGTTTATCCTCGTACGAGCAGTACTTC.

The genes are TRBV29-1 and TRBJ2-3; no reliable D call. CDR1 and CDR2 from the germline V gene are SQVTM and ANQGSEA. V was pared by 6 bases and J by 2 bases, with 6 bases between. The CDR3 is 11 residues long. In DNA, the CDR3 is TGCAGCGTGCATAACACAGATACGCAGTATTTT. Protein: CSVHNTDTQYF.

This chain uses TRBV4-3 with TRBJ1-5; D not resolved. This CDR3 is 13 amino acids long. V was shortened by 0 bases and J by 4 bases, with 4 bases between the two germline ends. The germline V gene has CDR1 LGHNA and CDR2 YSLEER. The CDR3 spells CASSQEANQPQHF. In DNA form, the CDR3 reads TGCGCCAGCAGCCAAGAGGCTAATCAGCCCCAGCATTTT.

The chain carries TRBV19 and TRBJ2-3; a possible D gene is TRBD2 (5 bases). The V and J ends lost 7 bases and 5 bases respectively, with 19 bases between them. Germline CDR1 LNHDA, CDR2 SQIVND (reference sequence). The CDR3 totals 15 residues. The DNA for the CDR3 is TGTGCCAGTAACGAGGGCGGGCTAGCATTAGATACGCAGTATTTT. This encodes CASNEGGLALDTQYF.

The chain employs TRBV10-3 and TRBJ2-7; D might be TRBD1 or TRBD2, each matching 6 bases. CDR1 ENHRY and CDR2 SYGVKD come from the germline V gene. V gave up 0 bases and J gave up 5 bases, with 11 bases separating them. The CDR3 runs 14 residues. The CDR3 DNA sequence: TGTGCCATCAGTGAGTCGGGGGGCAGGGACGAGCAGTACTTC. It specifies CAISESGGRDEQYF.

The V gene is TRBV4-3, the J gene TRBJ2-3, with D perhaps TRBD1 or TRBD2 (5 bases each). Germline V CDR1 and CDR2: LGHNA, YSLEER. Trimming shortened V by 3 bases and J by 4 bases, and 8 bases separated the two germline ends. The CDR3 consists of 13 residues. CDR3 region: CASSQGESDTQYF. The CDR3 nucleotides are TGCGCCAGCAGCCAGGGGGAGTCAGATACGCAGTATTTT.

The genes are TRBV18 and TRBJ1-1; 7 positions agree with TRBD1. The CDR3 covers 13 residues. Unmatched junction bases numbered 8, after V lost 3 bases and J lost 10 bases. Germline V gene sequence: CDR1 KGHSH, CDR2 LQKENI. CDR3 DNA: TGTGCCAGCTCACCTGCTGAGGGGGCTGGAGCTTTCTTT. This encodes CASSPAEGAGAFF.

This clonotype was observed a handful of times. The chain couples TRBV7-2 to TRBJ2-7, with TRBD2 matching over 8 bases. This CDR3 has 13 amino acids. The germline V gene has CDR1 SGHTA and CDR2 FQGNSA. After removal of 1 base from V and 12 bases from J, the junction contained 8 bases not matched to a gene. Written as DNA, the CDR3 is TGTGCCAGCAGCTTAGGCCAGCGGGAGAAACTGTACTTC. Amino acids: CASSLGQREKLYF.

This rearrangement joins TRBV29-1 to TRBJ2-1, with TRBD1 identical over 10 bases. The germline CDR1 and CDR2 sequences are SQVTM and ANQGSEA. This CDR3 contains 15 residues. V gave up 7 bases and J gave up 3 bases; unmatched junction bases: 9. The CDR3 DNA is TGCAGCGGTGCCCTAAGGGACAGGGGCTACAATGAGCAGTTCTTC. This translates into CSGALRDRGYNEQFF.

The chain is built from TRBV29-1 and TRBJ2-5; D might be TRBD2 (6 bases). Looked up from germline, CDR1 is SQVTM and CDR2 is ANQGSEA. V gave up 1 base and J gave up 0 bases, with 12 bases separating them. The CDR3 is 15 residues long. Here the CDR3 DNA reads TGCAGCGTTGAAGTAGGACGGGGGTACCAAGAGACCCAGTACTTC. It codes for CSVEVGRGYQETQYF.

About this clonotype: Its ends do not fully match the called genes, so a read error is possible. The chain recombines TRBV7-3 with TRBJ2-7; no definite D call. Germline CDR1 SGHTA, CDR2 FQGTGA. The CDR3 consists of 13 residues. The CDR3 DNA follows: TGTGCCAGCAGCTTAGACCGCTCCTCCGAGCAGTACTTC. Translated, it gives CASSLDRSSEQYF.

Here the CDR3 reads CASSFDRDYEQYF. The CDR3 DNA is TGTGCCAGCAGTTTTGACCGAGACTACGAGCAGTACTTC. The chain couples TRBV27 to TRBJ2-7; D is undetermined. The CDR3 contains 13 residues. Trimming shortened V by 3 bases and J by 3 bases, and 9 bases separated the two germline ends. Germline V gives CDR1 MNHEY, CDR2 SMNVEV (reference sequence).

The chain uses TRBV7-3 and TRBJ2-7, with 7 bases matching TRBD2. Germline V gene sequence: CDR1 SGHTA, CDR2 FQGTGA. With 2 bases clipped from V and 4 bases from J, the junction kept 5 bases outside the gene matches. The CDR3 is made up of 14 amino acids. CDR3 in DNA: TGTGCCAGCAGCTTAGGAGGCGGGGGTTACGAGCAGTACTTC. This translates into CASSLGGGGYEQYF.

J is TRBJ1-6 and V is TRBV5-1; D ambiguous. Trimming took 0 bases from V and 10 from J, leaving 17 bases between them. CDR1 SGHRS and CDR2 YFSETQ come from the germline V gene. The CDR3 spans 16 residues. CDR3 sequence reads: CASSLAATLGGSPLHF. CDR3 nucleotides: TGCGCCAGCAGCTTGGCCGCGACCCTGGGCGGCTCACCCCTCCACTTT.

CDR3 residues: CASSHSGTGGDEQYF. In DNA form, the CDR3 reads TGTGCCAGCAGCCATTCCGGGACAGGGGGCGACGAGCAGTACTTC. The chain recombines TRBV7-9 with TRBJ2-7; 12 bases agree with TRBD1. Germline CDR1 SEHNR, CDR2 FQNEAQ (reference sequence). V lost 5 bases and J lost 5; bases outside the gene matches: 7. This CDR3 contains 15 residues.

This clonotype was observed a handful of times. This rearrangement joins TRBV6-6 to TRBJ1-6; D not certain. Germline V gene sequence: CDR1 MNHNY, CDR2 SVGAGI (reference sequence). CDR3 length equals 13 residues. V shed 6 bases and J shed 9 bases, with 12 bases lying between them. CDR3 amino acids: CASSPDVFSPLHF. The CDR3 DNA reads TGTGCCAGCAGCCCAGACGTTTTTTCACCCCTCCACTTT.

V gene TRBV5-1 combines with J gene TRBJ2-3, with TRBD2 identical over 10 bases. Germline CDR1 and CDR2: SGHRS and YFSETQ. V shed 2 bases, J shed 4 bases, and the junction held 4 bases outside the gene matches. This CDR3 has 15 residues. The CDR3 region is CASSFLAGGADTQYF. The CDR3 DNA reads TGCGCCAGCAGCTTTTTAGCGGGAGGAGCAGATACGCAGTATTTT. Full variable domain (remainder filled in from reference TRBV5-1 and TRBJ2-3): KAGVTQTPRYLIKTRGQQVTLSCSPISGHRSVSWYQQTPGQGLQFLFEYFSETQRNKGNFPGRFSGRQFSNSRSEMNVSTLELGDSALYLCASSFLAGGADTQYFGPGTRLTVL.

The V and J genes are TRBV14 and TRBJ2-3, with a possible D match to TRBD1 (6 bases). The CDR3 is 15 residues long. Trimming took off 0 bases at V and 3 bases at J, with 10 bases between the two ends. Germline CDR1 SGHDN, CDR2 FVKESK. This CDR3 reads CASSQDLRGTDTQYF. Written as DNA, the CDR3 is TGTGCCAGCAGCCAAGATCTCAGGGGTACAGATACGCAGTATTTT. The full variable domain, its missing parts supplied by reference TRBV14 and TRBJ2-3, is EAGVTQFPSHSVIEKGQTVTLRCDPISGHDNLYWYRRVMGKEIKFLLHFVKESKQDESGMPNNRFLAERTGGTYSTLKVQPAELEDSGVYFCASSQDLRGTDTQYFGPGTRLTVL.

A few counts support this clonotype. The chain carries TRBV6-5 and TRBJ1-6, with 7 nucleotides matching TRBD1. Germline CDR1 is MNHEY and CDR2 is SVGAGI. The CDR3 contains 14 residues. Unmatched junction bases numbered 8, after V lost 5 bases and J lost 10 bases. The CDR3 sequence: CASSVRDSPSPLHF. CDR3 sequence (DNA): TGTGCCAGCAGTGTCCGGGACAGCCCGTCACCCCTCCACTTT.

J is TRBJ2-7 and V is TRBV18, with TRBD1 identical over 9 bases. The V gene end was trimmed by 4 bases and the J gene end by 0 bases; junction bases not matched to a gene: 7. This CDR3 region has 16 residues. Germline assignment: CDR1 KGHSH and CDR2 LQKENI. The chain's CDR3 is CASSQQGQGLSYEQYF. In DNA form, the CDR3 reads TGTGCCAGCTCACAGCAGGGACAGGGACTCTCCTACGAGCAGTACTTC. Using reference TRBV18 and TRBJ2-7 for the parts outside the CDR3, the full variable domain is NAGVMQNPRHLVRRRGQEARLRCSPMKGHSHVYWYRQLPEEGLKFMVYLQKENIIDESGMPKERFSAEFPKEGPSILRIQQVVRGDSAAYFCASSQQGQGLSYEQYFGPGTRLTVT.

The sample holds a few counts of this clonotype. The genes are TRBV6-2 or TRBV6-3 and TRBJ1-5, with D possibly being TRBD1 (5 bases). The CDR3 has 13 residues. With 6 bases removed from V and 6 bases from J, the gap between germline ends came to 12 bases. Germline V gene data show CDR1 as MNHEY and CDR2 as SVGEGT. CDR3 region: CASSREGFQPQHF. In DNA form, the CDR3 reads TGTGCCAGCAGCAGGGAGGGGTTTCAGCCCCAGCATTTT.

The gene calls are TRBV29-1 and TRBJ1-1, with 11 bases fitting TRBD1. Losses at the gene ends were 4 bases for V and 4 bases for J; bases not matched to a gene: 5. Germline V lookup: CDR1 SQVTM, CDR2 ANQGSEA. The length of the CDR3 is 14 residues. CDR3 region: CSVVGTGGFTEAFF. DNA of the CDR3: TGCAGCGTTGTCGGGACAGGGGGTTTCACTGAAGCTTTCTTT.

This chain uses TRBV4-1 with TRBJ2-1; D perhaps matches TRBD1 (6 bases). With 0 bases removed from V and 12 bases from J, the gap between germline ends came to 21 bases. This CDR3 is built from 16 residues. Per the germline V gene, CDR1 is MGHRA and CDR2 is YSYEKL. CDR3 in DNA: TGCGCCAGCAGCCAAGATTGGCAGGGGCAACTCGCACGGCAGTTCTTC. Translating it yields CASSQDWQGQLARQFF.

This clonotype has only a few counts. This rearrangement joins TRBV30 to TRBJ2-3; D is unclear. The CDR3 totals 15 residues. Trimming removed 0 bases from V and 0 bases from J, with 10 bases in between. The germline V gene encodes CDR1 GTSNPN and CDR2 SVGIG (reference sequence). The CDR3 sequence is CAWSVRRSSTDTQYF. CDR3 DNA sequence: TGTGCCTGGAGTGTACGCAGGTCTAGCACAGATACGCAGTATTTT. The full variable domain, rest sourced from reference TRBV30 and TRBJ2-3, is SQTIHQWPATLVQPVGSPLSLECTVEGTSNPNLYWYRQAAGRGLQLLFYSVGIGQISSEVPQNLSASRPQDRQFILSSKKLLLSDSGFYLCAWSVRRSSTDTQYFGPGTRLTVL.

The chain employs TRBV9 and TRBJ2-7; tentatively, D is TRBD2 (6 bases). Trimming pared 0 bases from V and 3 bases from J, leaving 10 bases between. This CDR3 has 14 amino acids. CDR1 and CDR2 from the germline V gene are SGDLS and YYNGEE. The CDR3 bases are TGTGCCAGCAGCGTAGCGGACGGGGGCTACGAGCAGTACTTC. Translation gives CASSVADGGYEQYF.